The 28 T cell receptor beta chains reported below all come from one sample, sequenced in a study of T cell responses to AZD1222 COVID-19 vaccine. The method was immunoSEQ multiplex PCR; TCRdb's version includes in-frame clones alone and lacks a portion of them. The sample records 100,000 to 120,000 clones, 75% to 90% being singletons. Source: peripheral blood, taken 28 days after the second AZD1222 dose. The receptors come from an adult who received the AZD1222 COVID-19 vaccine.

V usage is TRBV5-1 and J usage is TRBJ1-1, with D possibly matching TRBD1 (6 bases). This CDR3 is built from 14 residues. Deletions cut 0 bases from V and 1 base from J, with 7 bases between. Germline CDR1 SGHRS, CDR2 YFSETQ. DNA for the CDR3: TGCGCCAGCAGCTTGGGACAGGCGAACACTGAAGCTTTCTTT. Translated, it gives CASSLGQANTEAFF.

This clone was found a few times. The chain is built from TRBV4-1 and TRBJ2-1; D ambiguous. CDR3 length: 14 amino acids. Germline V gene sequence: CDR1 MGHRA, CDR2 YSYEKL. Deletions cut 5 bases from V and 5 bases from J, with 13 bases between. CDR3 residues: CASSYRVRDNEQFF. CDR3 nucleotide sequence: TGCGCCAGCAGCTACCGGGTTCGCGACAATGAGCAGTTCTTC.

The chain carries TRBV5-6 and TRBJ2-1; TRBD1 might be the D (5 bases). Trimming left V 4 bases short and J 7 bases short, with 6 bases between. Germline V lookup: CDR1 SGHDT, CDR2 YYEEEE. This CDR3 has 11 residues. CDR3 protein: CASSQGNEQFF. CDR3 nucleotide sequence: TGTGCCAGCAGCCAGGGTAATGAGCAGTTCTTC.

V usage is TRBV5-1 and J usage is TRBJ2-7, with a weak D call TRBD2 (6 bases). V was cut by 4 bases and J by 4 bases, with 15 bases left in between. The CDR3 extends over 14 amino acids. Germline CDR1 is SGHRS and CDR2 is YFSETQ. CDR3 DNA: TGCGCCAGCAGCCCCATAGCGGAGGGTTACGAGCAGTACTTC. As protein: CASSPIAEGYEQYF. Complete variable domain (other parts from reference TRBV5-1 and TRBJ2-7): KAGVTQTPRYLIKTRGQQVTLSCSPISGHRSVSWYQQTPGQGLQFLFEYFSETQRNKGNFPGRFSGRQFSNSRSEMNVSTLELGDSALYLCASSPIAEGYEQYFGPGTRLTVT.

V is TRBV7-7 and J is TRBJ2-3, with 7 nucleotides matching TRBD1. CDR1 and CDR2 from the germline V gene are SSHAT and FNYEAQ (reference sequence). Trimming took 5 bases from V and 4 from J; bases not matched to a gene: 9. The CDR3 is 15 residues long. The CDR3 DNA sequence: TGTGCCAGCAGCGTCTTGACAGGGCCCTCAGATACGCAGTATTTT. The encoded protein is CASSVLTGPSDTQYF.

The V and J genes are TRBV7-9 and TRBJ2-1, with 16 bases matching TRBD2. Germline lookup yields CDR1 SEHNR and CDR2 FQNEAQ (reference sequence). This CDR3 comprises 19 residues. V gave up 2 bases and J gave up 4 bases; unmatched junction bases: 8. CDR3 sequence (DNA): TGTGCCAGCAGCTTATCGGGACTAGCGGGAGGGTCCTCATACAATGAGCAGTTCTTC. It encodes CASSLSGLAGGSSYNEQFF. Variable domain in full (rest from reference TRBV7-9 and TRBJ2-1): DTGVSQNPRHKITKRGQNVTFRCDPISEHNRLYWYRQTLGQGPEFLTYFQNEAQLEKSRLLSDRFSAERPKGSFSTLEIQRTEQGDSAMYLCASSLSGLAGGSSYNEQFFGPGTRLTVL.

The V call is TRBV3-1 (or the pseudogene TRBV3-2), the J call TRBJ2-3, with 12 bases matching TRBD2. V lost 4 bases to trimming and J lost 7 bases; unmatched junction nucleotides: 9. Germline-derived CDR1 and CDR2 are LGHDT and YNNKEL (reference sequence). The CDR3 is made up of 16 amino acids. CDR3 bases: TGTGCCAGCAGCCGCTCCTCCGGGACTAGCGGGTATACGCAGTATTTT. Its translation is CASSRSSGTSGYTQYF.

The V gene is TRBV5-1, the J gene TRBJ1-6; D unclear. Trimming removed 0 bases at V and 4 bases at J, with 11 bases between. CDR1 is SGHRS, CDR2 YFSETQ, per germline. This CDR3 spans 16 amino acids. The CDR3 sequence is CASSLGSAEYNSPLHF. The CDR3 coding sequence is TGCGCCAGCAGCTTGGGCTCCGCAGAGTATAATTCACCCCTCCACTTT.

The chain employs TRBV5-1 and TRBJ2-1, with 7 bases matching TRBD2. With V trimmed by 4 bases and J by 0 bases, 7 bases remained unmatched. The germline gives CDR1 SGHRS, CDR2 YFSETQ. The CDR3 runs 16 residues. The CDR3 sequence: CASSLTAGNSYNEQFF. The CDR3 region has the DNA TGCGCCAGCAGCCTCACAGCGGGGAACTCCTACAATGAGCAGTTCTTC.

The chain employs TRBV6-2 or TRBV6-3 and TRBJ2-2; D gene ambiguous. CDR1 and CDR2 from the germline V gene are MNHEY and SVGEGT. V was shortened by 6 bases and J by 6 bases, with 8 bases between the two germline ends. This CDR3 comprises 12 residues. The chain's CDR3 is CASSIFPGELFF. As DNA, the CDR3 is TGTGCCAGCAGCATCTTCCCCGGGGAGCTGTTTTTT.

The J gene is TRBJ2-3, the V gene TRBV7-2, with D unclear. CDR3 size: 14 residues. With 5 bases removed from V and 6 bases from J, the gap between germline ends came to 15 bases. CDR1 and CDR2 from the germline V gene are SGHTA and FQGNSA. The CDR3 region has the DNA TGTGCCAGCAGCCCCCCTAACCTGCCGGATACGCAGTATTTT. It specifies CASSPPNLPDTQYF.

The J gene is TRBJ1-1, the V gene TRBV10-2, with D unresolved. Germline values: CDR1 WSHSY, CDR2 SAAADI. Trimming stripped 3 bases from V and 0 bases from J, with 11 bases between. This CDR3 is built from 15 residues. Here the CDR3 reads CASSDVGRVNTEAFF. CDR3 nucleotide sequence: TGCGCCAGCAGTGATGTAGGCAGAGTGAACACTGAAGCTTTCTTT.

The V and J genes are TRBV7-2 and TRBJ2-3; 10 nucleotides line up with TRBD2. V gave up 5 bases and J gave up 2 bases; unmatched junction bases: 10. The CDR3 has 17 amino acids. The germline V gene has CDR1 SGHTA and CDR2 FQGNSA. In DNA form, the CDR3 reads TGTGCCAGCAGCAAACTAGCGGGAACTACTACCACAGATACGCAGTATTTT. It yields the protein CASSKLAGTTTTDTQYF.

V and J are TRBV18 and TRBJ2-7; D perhaps matches TRBD1 (5 bases). The CDR3 has 16 residues. The V and J ends lost 3 bases and 2 bases respectively, with 17 bases between them. CDR1 KGHSH and CDR2 LQKENI come from the germline V gene. CDR3 nucleotide sequence: TGTGCCAGCTCACCCCCTCAGGCGAGACAGCCCTACGAGCAGTACTTC. It encodes CASSPPQARQPYEQYF.

This chain joins TRBV14 and TRBJ2-1, with D possibly TRBD2 on 6 matching bases. V was clipped by 5 bases and J by 0 bases, with 14 bases between them. The CDR3 sequence is 16 residues long. The germline gives CDR1 SGHDN, CDR2 FVKESK. CDR3: CASSGRDFPSYNEQFF. The CDR3 nucleotides are TGTGCCAGCAGCGGCCGGGACTTCCCCTCCTACAATGAGCAGTTCTTC.

The rearrangement joins TRBV18 to TRBJ1-1; weak D call: TRBD1 (5 bases). Trimming removed 0 bases from V and 10 bases from J, with 15 bases in between. The germline CDR1 and CDR2 sequences are KGHSH and LQKENI. The CDR3 is 14 residues long. The CDR3 sequence: CASSPPGPRAVAFF. CDR3 DNA: TGTGCCAGCTCACCACCGGGGCCCCGGGCTGTAGCTTTCTTT.

This clone was observed a single time. V is TRBV14 and J is TRBJ1-4; 11 bases are shared with TRBD1. The CDR3 runs 15 residues. Looked up from germline, CDR1 is SGHDN and CDR2 is FVKESK. V trimming: 4 bases; J trimming: 8 bases; junction bases outside the gene matches: 6. The CDR3, as DNA: TGTGCCAGCAGCCCAGGGGGACAGGGGGGAGAAAAACTGTTTTTT. Protein: CASSPGGQGGEKLFF.

The chain employs TRBV28 and TRBJ1-2; D ambiguous. The CDR3 is 14 residues long. Germline V gene sequence: CDR1 MDHEN, CDR2 SYDVKM. V was clipped by 7 bases and J by 1 base, with 13 bases between them. The CDR3 region is CASTRSGGNYGYTF. The CDR3 DNA sequence: TGTGCCAGCACTCGAAGCGGCGGTAACTATGGCTACACCTTC.

CDR3 DNA: TGCGCCAGCAGCTCAGGGGATGGTCAGCCCCAGCATTTT. It is translated as CASSSGDGQPQHF. This chain joins TRBV5-1 and TRBJ1-5; D is possibly TRBD1 (6 bases). CDR1 is SGHRS, CDR2 YFSETQ, per germline. The V end lost 3 bases, the J end lost 6 bases, and 10 bases lay between the germline ends. The CDR3 runs 13 residues. Filled out from reference TRBV5-1 and TRBJ1-5, the complete variable domain reads KAGVTQTPRYLIKTRGQQVTLSCSPISGHRSVSWYQQTPGQGLQFLFEYFSETQRNKGNFPGRFSGRQFSNSRSEMNVSTLELGDSALYLCASSSGDGQPQHFGDGTRLSIL.

The genes are TRBV7-9 and TRBJ1-6; D not certain. The V end lost 1 base, the J end lost 7 bases, and 5 bases lay between the germline ends. Germline assignment: CDR1 SEHNR and CDR2 FQNEAQ (reference sequence). The CDR3 has 13 amino acids. This chain's CDR3 is CASSLVSNSPLHF. The DNA for the CDR3 is TGTGCCAGCAGCTTAGTATCAAATTCACCCCTCCACTTT.

V usage is TRBV9 and J usage is TRBJ2-5, with D possibly TRBD1 on 5 matching bases. Trimming took off 0 bases at V and 2 bases at J, with 11 bases between the two ends. CDR1 is SGDLS and CDR2 is YYNGEE in the germline V gene. The CDR3 covers 15 residues. DNA for the CDR3: TGTGCCAGCAGCGTAGAAGGAGACAGACAAGAGACCCAGTACTTC. Its protein product is CASSVEGDRQETQYF.

This rearrangement joins TRBV6-5 to TRBJ1-6, with no clear D. V lost 5 bases to trimming and J lost 10 bases, with 15 bases between them. The germline gives CDR1 MNHEY, CDR2 SVGAGI. The CDR3 loop spans 14 amino acids. CDR3 nucleotide sequence: TGTGCCAGCAGTCAGGCCGGGGTCGACTCACCCCTCCACTTT. It codes for CASSQAGVDSPLHF.

This sequence joins TRBV5-4 and TRBJ2-2; 9 bases are a match to TRBD2. Trimming cost V 4 bases and J 7 bases; bases outside gene matches: 11. Germline assignment: CDR1 SGHNT and CDR2 YYREEE (reference sequence). The length of the CDR3 is 16 residues. The chain's CDR3 is CASSAGGAGGFGELFF. In nucleotides, the CDR3 is TGTGCCAGCAGCGCTGGGGGAGCGGGAGGTTTCGGGGAGCTGTTTTTT.

This rearrangement joins TRBV9 to TRBJ2-7, with 7 bases aligning to TRBD2. The germline CDR1 and CDR2 sequences are SGDLS and YYNGEE. After removal of 1 base from V and 4 bases from J, the junction contained 8 bases not matched to a gene. This CDR3 spans 15 amino acids. The CDR3: CASSVSPTGGYEQYF. The CDR3 DNA sequence: TGTGCCAGCAGCGTATCCCCGACCGGGGGGTACGAGCAGTACTTC.

This chain connects TRBV18 to TRBJ2-7, with D possibly being TRBD2 (5 bases). V was pared by 1 base and J by 7 bases, with 8 bases between. This CDR3 is built from 12 residues. Germline-derived CDR1 and CDR2 are KGHSH and LQKENI. In nucleotides, the CDR3 is TGTGCCAGCTCACCACGGACGGGGGAGCAGTACTTC. Protein product: CASSPRTGEQYF.

The rearrangement uses TRBV7-9 and TRBJ1-4, with TRBD1 identical over 8 bases. The V and J ends lost 5 bases and 8 bases, in that order; junction bases with no gene match: 7. The CDR3 is 14 amino acids. CDR1 is SEHNR, CDR2 FQNEAQ, per germline (reference sequence). Written as DNA, the CDR3 is TGTGCCAGCAGCACTGACAGGGGTGGCGAAAAACTGTTTTTT. It encodes CASSTDRGGEKLFF.

CDR3 in amino acids: CASVVGYNSPLHF. The DNA of the CDR3 is TGTGCCAGCGTGGTCGGTTATAATTCACCCCTCCACTTT. This chain links TRBV6-5 with TRBJ1-6; D unresolved. The CDR3 length is 13 residues. V gave up 8 bases and J gave up 4 bases, with 9 bases separating them. The germline gives CDR1 MNHEY, CDR2 SVGAGI.

The chain couples TRBV19 to TRBJ2-6; no clear D gene. Germline V gene sequence: CDR1 LNHDA, CDR2 SQIVND (reference sequence). Trimming took off 8 bases at V and 2 bases at J, with 7 bases between the two ends. CDR3 length: 13 amino acids. The chain's CDR3 is CASVSAGANVLTF. In DNA form, the CDR3 reads TGTGCCAGTGTATCAGCTGGGGCCAACGTCCTGACTTTC.